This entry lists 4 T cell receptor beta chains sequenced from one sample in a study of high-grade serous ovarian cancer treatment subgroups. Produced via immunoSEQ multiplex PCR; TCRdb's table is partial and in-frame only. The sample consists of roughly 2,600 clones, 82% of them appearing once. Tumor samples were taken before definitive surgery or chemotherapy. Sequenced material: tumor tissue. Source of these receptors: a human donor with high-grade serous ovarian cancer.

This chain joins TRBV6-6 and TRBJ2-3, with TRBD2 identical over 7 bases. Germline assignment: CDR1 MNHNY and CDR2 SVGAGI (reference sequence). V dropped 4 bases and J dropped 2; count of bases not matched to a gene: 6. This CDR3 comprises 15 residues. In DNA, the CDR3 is TGTGCCAGCAGTTCTAGCGGAACTATCACAGATACGCAGTATTTT. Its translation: CASSSSGTITDTQYF.

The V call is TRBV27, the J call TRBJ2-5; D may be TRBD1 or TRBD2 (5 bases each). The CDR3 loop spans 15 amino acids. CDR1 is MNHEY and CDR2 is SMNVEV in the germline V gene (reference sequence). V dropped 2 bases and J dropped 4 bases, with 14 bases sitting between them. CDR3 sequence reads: CASSLTGTWGETQYF. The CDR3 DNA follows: TGTGCCAGCAGTTTAACCGGGACCTGGGGAGAGACCCAGTACTTC.

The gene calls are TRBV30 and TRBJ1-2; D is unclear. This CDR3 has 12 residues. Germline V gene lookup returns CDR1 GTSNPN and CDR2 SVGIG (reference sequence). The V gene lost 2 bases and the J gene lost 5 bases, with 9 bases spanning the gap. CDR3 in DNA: TGTGCCTGGAGTCTTCCCGGGTATGGCTACACCTTC. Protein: CAWSLPGYGYTF.

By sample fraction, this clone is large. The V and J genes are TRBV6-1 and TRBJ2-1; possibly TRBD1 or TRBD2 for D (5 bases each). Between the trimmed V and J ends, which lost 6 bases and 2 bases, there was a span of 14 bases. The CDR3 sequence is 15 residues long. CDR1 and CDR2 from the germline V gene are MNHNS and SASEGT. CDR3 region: CASSASGDPYNEQFF. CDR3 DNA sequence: TGTGCCAGCAGCGCATCCGGGGACCCCTACAATGAGCAGTTCTTC.